The T cell receptor (beta chain) described here comes from a study of control samples from healthy donors and cancer patients. Germline V gives CDR1 LNHDA, CDR2 SQIVND (reference sequence). V lost 0 bases, J lost 3 bases, and 16 bases lay in between. The CDR3 sequence is 17 residues long. Measured with immunoSEQ multiplex PCR; TCRdb has only the in-frame clones, and not every one. The sample consists of around 81,000 clones, 90% to 95% of them appearing once. In its sample, this clone was seen once. The rearrangement joins TRBV19 to TRBJ2-3; D remains ambiguous. What was sequenced was blood. The sequence derives from a woman in her twenties or thirties in good health. The CDR3 loop reads CASSIDLSRHITDTQYF. CDR3 nucleotides: TGTGCCAGTAGTATAGATCTATCGCGCCATATAACAGATACGCAGTATTTT.